This is a list of T cell receptor beta chains from one sample in a study of CD8+CD57+ T cells in acquired aplastic anemia. TCRdb re-called the reads with MiXCR, one entry per CDR3 protein. This table has about 20,000 distinct CDR3 sequences, 40% appearing once. Sequences were obtained from CD8+CD57+ T cells sorted from PBMCs. All receptors derive from a human donor with aplastic anemia. CDR3s include the opening cysteine and the closing phenylalanine or tryptophan. D genes are given only for firm matches. Expanded clones are given a class, and other clones once, few, many or no size at all.

-	TRBV20-1	TRBJ2-7	few	TGCAGTGCAACAGACAGGAGCTCCTACGAGCAGTACTTC	CSATDRSSYEQYF
-	TRBV20-1	TRBJ2-3	-	TGCAGTGCAAGAGAGCGGGGCACAGATACGCAGTATTTT	CSARERGTDTQYF
-	TRBV5-4	TRBJ2-1	-	TGTGCCAGCAGCTTGGCCATCGACAATGAGCAGTTCTTC	CASSLAIDNEQFF
TRBD2	TRBV5-1	TRBJ2-2	few	TGCGCCAGCAGCTTAGCGGGACCGAACACCGGGGAGCTGTTTTTT	CASSLAGPNTGELFF
-	TRBV19	TRBJ2-7	-	TGTGCCAGTAGTATCCCGGGCCCCTACGAGCAGTACTTC	CASSIPGPYEQYF
-	TRBV28	TRBJ1-6	few	TGTGCCAGTACCGGTACAGGGATAGCGACCCTCCACTTT	CASTGTGIATLHF
TRBD2	TRBV6-6	TRBJ2-3	-	TGTGCCAGCAGATCCCTAGCGGCCTTCACAGATACGCAGTATTTT	CASRSLAAFTDTQYF
TRBD1	TRBV7-2	TRBJ2-7	once	TGTGCCAGCAGCTCCAGGGGGACAGGGGAGTACTTC	CASSSRGTGEYF
TRBD1	TRBV7-6	TRBJ2-7	few	TGTGCCAGCAGCCCACGGACAGGGTCAACCTACGAGCAGTACTTC	CASSPRTGSTYEQYF
-	TRBV19	TRBJ1-2	-	TGTGCCAGTAGTATATTCGGGGGTACAAATGGCTACACCTTC	CASSIFGGTNGYTF
-	TRBV6-4	TRBJ2-3	few	TGTGCCAGCAGTGACTCAGGGGGCACAGATACGCAGTATTTT	CASSDSGGTDTQYF
-	TRBV20-1	TRBJ1-2	-	TGCAGTGCCGAGAGACCCGGGGGGGTGGGCTACACCTTC	CSAERPGGVGYTF
TRBD1	TRBV6-6	TRBJ2-1	many	TGTGCCAGCAGTTACCCGGGACAGGGGATCTACAATGAGCAGTTCTTC	CASSYPGQGIYNEQFF
TRBD1	TRBV20-1	TRBJ2-7	many	TGCAGTGCTAGAGAGCGCAGGGGGCGCGACGAGCAGTACTTC	CSARERRGRDEQYF
TRBD2	TRBV6-6	TRBJ2-3	-	TGTGCCAGCAGTTACTTCGCAGCCGGGACTATCACAGATACGCAGTATTTT	CASSYFAAGTITDTQYF
-	TRBV7-8	TRBJ1-6	-	TGTGCCAGCAGCCAGCCCGGGCAGAGGAATCCACCCCTCCACTTT	CASSQPGQRNPPLHF
TRBD2	TRBV7-7	TRBJ2-3	-	TGTGCTAGCAGTGGGCCGGGACAGACGCCCGGGACTAGCGGGAGGGAAACAGATACGCAGTATTTT	CASSGPGQTPGTSGRETDTQYF
-	TRBV6-5	TRBJ2-1	-	TGTGCCAGCTACGCCCGGGGCCCGCCCTACAATGAGCAGTTCTTC	CASYARGPPYNEQFF
-	TRBV25-1	TRBJ2-1	many	TGTGCCAGCAGTGGCTACGTTGAGCAGTTCTTC	CASSGYVEQFF
TRBD2	TRBV11-2	TRBJ2-3	many	TGTGCCAGCACCCCGGGACTAGCGGGAGAAGATACGCAGTATTTT	CASTPGLAGEDTQYF
-	TRBV6-4	TRBJ2-7	-	TGTGCCAGCATCACGGACTCGAGCTCCTACGAGCAGTACTTC	CASITDSSSYEQYF
TRBD1	TRBV9	TRBJ2-1	-	TGTGCCAGCAGCGTCCCCGGGACAGGGACTTTAGATGAGCAGTTCTTC	CASSVPGTGTLDEQFF
TRBD1	TRBV29-1	TRBJ1-2	-	TGCAGCGTTGAAGAAGGGACAGGGGGCGATGGCTACACCTTC	CSVEEGTGGDGYTF
TRBD2	TRBV7-6	TRBJ2-1	-	TGTGCCAGCAGCTTAGAAGCGGGGGCCTACAATGAGCAGTTCTTC	CASSLEAGAYNEQFF
-	TRBV10-3	TRBJ2-3	few	TGTGCCATCAGGGAACCTACAGATACGCAGTATTTT	CAIREPTDTQYF
-	TRBV27	TRBJ1-6	-	TGTGCCAGCAGTTTCGCGGCAGGGGCAACACCCCTCCACTTT	CASSFAAGATPLHF
-	TRBV10-2	TRBJ1-3	-	TGCGCCAGCAATGTTGGAAACACCATATATTTT	CASNVGNTIYF
-	TRBV25-1	TRBJ2-7	-	TGTGCCAGCAGTGAATACGGTACAGGTTACGAGCAGTACTTC	CASSEYGTGYEQYF
-	TRBV2	TRBJ2-1	few	TGTGCCAGCAACGACGCCCAGGGCGGTGAGCAGTTCTTC	CASNDAQGGEQFF